This TCR beta chain was recorded in a study of blood T cell repertoires in COVID-19. Study in general: The United States, Italy and Spain supplied acute and convalescent COVID-19 samples. From T cells, B-cell-depleted T cells, or PBMCs came the material, which was cDNA or gDNA.

The CDR3 loop spans 15 amino acids. The germline V gene encodes CDR1 SGHRS and CDR2 YFSETQ. The trim removed 0 bases at V and 5 bases at J, leaving 4 bases unmatched. Per the study methods: Estimation of nucleated cell counts was performed using reference gene primer amplification. Some clones are missing from TCRdb's copy, which holds only in-frame ones; the method was immunoSEQ multiplex PCR. V and J calls and clone size are as listed in that table; D and trimming were resolved from the DNA. The sample consists of 95,000 to 150,000 clones, 70% to 85% of them appearing once. Sequencing input: peripheral blood. This TCR was sampled from a human donor with acute or convalescent COVID-19. The donor label of this sample is uncertain. V and J are TRBV5-1 and TRBJ2-2; 7 nucleotides agree with TRBD2. The CDR3 bases are TGCGCCAGCAGCTTGGAGGGACTAATGACCGGGGAGCTGTTTTTT. Protein product: CASSLEGLMTGELFF.